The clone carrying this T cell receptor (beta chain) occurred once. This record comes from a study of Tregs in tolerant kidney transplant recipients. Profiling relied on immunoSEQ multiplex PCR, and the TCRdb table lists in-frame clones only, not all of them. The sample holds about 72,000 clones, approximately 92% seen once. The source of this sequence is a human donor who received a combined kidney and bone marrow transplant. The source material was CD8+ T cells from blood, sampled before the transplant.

DNA of the CDR3: TGTGCCAGCAGTTTACGACTAGCGGGGTCCACAGATACGCAGTATTTT. As protein: CASSLRLAGSTDTQYF. The chain joins TRBV6-6 to TRBJ2-3; 11 positions agree with TRBD2. Germline assignment: CDR1 MNHNY and CDR2 SVGAGI (reference sequence). Losses at the gene ends were 4 bases for V and 2 bases for J; bases not matched to a gene: 5. The CDR3 spans 16 residues.